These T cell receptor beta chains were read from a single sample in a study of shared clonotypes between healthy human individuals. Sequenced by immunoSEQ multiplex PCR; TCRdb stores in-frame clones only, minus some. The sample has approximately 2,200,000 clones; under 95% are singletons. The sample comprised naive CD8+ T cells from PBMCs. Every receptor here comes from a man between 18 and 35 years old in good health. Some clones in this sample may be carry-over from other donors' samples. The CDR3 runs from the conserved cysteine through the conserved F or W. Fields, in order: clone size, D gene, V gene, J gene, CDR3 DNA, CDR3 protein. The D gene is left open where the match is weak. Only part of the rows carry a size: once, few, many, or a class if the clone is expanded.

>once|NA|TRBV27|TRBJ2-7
TGTGCCAGCAGGGGTCAGTACGAGCAGTACTTC
CASRGQYEQYF
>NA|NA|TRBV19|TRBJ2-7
TGTGCCAGTAGTATGACTGGAGGGGTCCACTCCTACGAGCAGTACTTC
CASSMTGGVHSYEQYF
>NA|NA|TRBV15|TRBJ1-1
TGTGCCACCAGCAGGCGTGAGGACCTCACTGAAGCTTTCTTT
CATSRREDLTEAFF
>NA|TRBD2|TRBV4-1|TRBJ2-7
TGCGCCAGCAGCCAAGTAGCGGGAGACGAGCAGTACTTC
CASSQVAGDEQYF
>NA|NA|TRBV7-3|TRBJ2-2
TGTGCCAGCAGCTCTTTTACAGGATCCACCGGGGAGCTGTTTTTT
CASSSFTGSTGELFF
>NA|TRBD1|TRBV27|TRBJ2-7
TGTGCCAGCAGTCCGCTCGACAGGGAGTACGAGCAGTACTTC
CASSPLDREYEQYF
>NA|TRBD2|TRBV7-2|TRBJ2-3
TGTGCCAGCAGCTTGACTAGCGGGAGGAGCACAGATACGCAGTATTTT
CASSLTSGRSTDTQYF
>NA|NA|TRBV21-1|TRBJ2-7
TGTGCCAGCAGTTCCGGGACACTGCCGTACGAGCAGTACTTC
CASSSGTLPYEQYF
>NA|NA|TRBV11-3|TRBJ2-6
TGTGCCAGCCCCTCGAGACAGGCTTGGTCTGGGGCCAACGTCCTGACTTTC
CASPSRQAWSGANVLTF
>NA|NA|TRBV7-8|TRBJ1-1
TGTGCCAGCAGCTTAGAACTCTTGGGGGCGCACACTGAAGCTTTCTTT
CASSLELLGAHTEAFF
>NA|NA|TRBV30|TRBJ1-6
TGTGCCTGGAGCCCCGGGAGGTCATATAATTCACCCCTCCACTTT
CAWSPGRSYNSPLHF
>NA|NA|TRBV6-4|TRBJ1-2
TGTGCCAGCAGGAACGGGTCTATCTACACCTTC
CASRNGSIYTF
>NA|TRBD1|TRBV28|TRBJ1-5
TGTGCCAGCGCCCGACAGGGGCCCAATAGCAATCAGCCCCAGCATTTT
CASARQGPNSNQPQHF
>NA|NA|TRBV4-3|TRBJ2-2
TGCGCCAGCAGCCCTATGGAGTCGGGTGTAAGCGGGGAGCTGTTTTTT
CASSPMESGVSGELFF
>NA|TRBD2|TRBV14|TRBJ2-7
TGTGCCAGCAGCCCTCAAGGGCTAGCGGGAGAGGGTTGGTACGAGCAGTACTTC
CASSPQGLAGEGWYEQYF
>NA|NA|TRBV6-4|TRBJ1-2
TGTGCCAGCAGTGACTCGACCCGCAGTAACTATGGCTACACCTTC
CASSDSTRSNYGYTF
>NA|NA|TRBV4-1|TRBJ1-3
TGCGCCAGCAGCCAAGATAGCAGATCCGGAAACACCATATATTTT
CASSQDSRSGNTIYF
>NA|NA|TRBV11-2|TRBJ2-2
TGTGCCAGCAGCTTAGGTTCCCGGGCGAACACCGGGGAGCTGTTTTTT
CASSLGSRANTGELFF
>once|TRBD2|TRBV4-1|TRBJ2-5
TGCGCCAGCAGCCAAGAAGGGCCCCTAGCGGGAGGGTTGGAGACCCAGTACTTC
CASSQEGPLAGGLETQYF
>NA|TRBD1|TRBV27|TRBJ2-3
TGTGCCAGCAATATTGAACAGGGGACCACAGATACGCAGTATTTT
CASNIEQGTTDTQYF
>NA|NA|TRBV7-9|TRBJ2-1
TGTGCCAGCAGCTTTTCGACCGCTTACAATGAGCAGTTCTTC
CASSFSTAYNEQFF
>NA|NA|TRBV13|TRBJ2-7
TGTGCCAGCAGCTTACTACAAACCGTGGACAGCCAGGGCGAGCAGTACTTC
CASSLLQTVDSQGEQYF
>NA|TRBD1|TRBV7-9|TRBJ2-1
TGTGCCAGCAGCTTGACAGGGGGTGCCCGGGTCTATGAGCAGTTCTTC
CASSLTGGARVYEQFF
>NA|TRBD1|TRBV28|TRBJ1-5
TGTGCCAGCAGTGGGACAGGGGGGCCTCAGCCCCAGCATTTT
CASSGTGGPQPQHF
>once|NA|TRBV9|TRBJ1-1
TGTGCCAGCAGCGTAGGAGCAGGGAGCACTGAAGCTTTCTTT
CASSVGAGSTEAFF
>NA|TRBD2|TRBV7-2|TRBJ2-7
TGTGCCAGCAGCTACCAGACTAGCGGGAGAGAGAGAGAGCAGTACTTC
CASSYQTSGREREQYF
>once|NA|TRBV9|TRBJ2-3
TGTGCCAGCAGCGCCGGTAGGGATACGCAGTATTTT
CASSAGRDTQYF
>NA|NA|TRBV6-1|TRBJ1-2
TGTGCCAGCAGTGGGACGGACTCCTATGGCTACACCTTC
CASSGTDSYGYTF